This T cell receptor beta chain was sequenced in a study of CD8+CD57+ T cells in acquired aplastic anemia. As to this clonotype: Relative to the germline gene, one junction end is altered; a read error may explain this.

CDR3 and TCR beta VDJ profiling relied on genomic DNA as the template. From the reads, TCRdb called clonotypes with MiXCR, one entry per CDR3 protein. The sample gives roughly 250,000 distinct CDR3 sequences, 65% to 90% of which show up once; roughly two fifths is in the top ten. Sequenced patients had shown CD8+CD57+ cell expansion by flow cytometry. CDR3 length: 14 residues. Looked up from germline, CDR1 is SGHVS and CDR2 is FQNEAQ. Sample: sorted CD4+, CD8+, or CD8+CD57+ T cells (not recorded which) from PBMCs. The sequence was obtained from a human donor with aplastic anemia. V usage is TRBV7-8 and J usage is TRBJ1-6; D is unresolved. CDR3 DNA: TGTGCCAGCAGTGAGCCGCCGGCGGGAGCGTCCCATACCTTT. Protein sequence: CASSEPPAGASHTF.